The 13 T cell receptor beta chains below come from one sample, sequenced in a study of T cells in Graves' hyperthyroidism and ophthalmopathy. Amplified TCR beta CDR3 regions derived from RNA transcripts. Initially, a first-round RT-PCR of the TCR CDR3 employed the HTBI primer set. TCRdb independently ran MiXCR on the multiplex PCR reads; one entry per CDR3 protein. This table holds around 610,000 distinct CDR3 sequences, about 15% found once. Material: blood. The receptors stem from a woman in her forties with Graves' ophthalmopathy.

CDR3 bases: TGTGCCAGCAGTTTGATAGGGGGCACCACTGAAGCTTTCTTT. Its protein product is CASSLIGGTTEAFF. The gene calls are TRBV12-3 or TRBV12-4 and TRBJ1-1, with TRBD1 matching over 7 bases. V lost 3 bases and J lost 4; bases outside the gene matches: 5. CDR3 size: 14 residues.

Only a few counts were recorded for this clonotype. This CDR3 is CSVDRAETQYF. The CDR3 DNA reads as TGCAGCGTGGACAGGGCAGAGACCCAGTACTTC. The genes are TRBV29-1 and TRBJ2-5; TRBD1 agrees at 8 bases. V trimming: 6 bases; J trimming: 4 bases; junction bases outside the gene matches: 1. This CDR3 has 11 residues. Germline loops: CDR1 SQVTM, CDR2 ANQGSEA. The full variable domain, rest sourced from reference TRBV29-1 and TRBJ2-5, is SAVISQKPSRDICQRGTSLTIQCQVDSQVTMMFWYRQQPGQSLTLIATANQGSEATYESGFVIDKFPISRPNLTFSTLTVSNMSPEDSSIYLCSVDRAETQYFGPGTRLLVL.

This clonotype was counted at least ten times. The chain links TRBV12-3 or TRBV12-4 to TRBJ2-7; 11 nucleotides line up with TRBD1. This CDR3 spans 17 amino acids. J was trimmed by 5 bases and V by 5 bases; bases with no gene match: 14. The DNA for the CDR3 is TGTGCCAGCAGTATGGGACAGGGGGTCGCAGGTGGGAACGAGCAGTACTTC. Its protein is CASSMGQGVAGGNEQYF.

The sample holds many counts of this clonotype. The gene calls are TRBV6-4 and TRBJ1-5; no firm D call. This CDR3 spans 14 amino acids. V shed 2 bases and J shed 4 bases, with 9 bases lying between them. Germline lookup yields CDR1 MRHNA and CDR2 SNTAGT. CDR3 sequence: CASSDLAGNQPQHF. CDR3 in DNA: TGTGCCAGCAGTGACCTGGCCGGGAATCAGCCCCAGCATTTT.

The genes are TRBV12-5 and TRBJ2-5; the match to TRBD1 covers 10 bases. There are 15 residues in the CDR3. J was trimmed by 2 bases and V by 5 bases; bases with no gene match: 5. Germline-derived CDR1 and CDR2 are LGHNT and FRNRAP. CDR3 loop: CASGLGTGVQETQYF. Here the CDR3 DNA reads TGTGCTAGTGGTCTCGGGACAGGGGTACAAGAGACCCAGTACTTC.

The chain carries TRBV18 and TRBJ2-7, with D unresolved. Germline CDR1 is KGHSH and CDR2 is LQKENI. Deletions cut 5 bases from V and 2 bases from J, with 7 bases between. The CDR3 covers 12 residues. CDR3 sequence: CASSASPYEQYF. Here the CDR3 DNA reads TGTGCCAGCTCAGCCTCCCCCTACGAGCAGTACTTC.

This clonotype was seen ten or more times. This chain connects TRBV7-9 to TRBJ2-4, with D hard to call. The germline V gene encodes CDR1 SEHNR and CDR2 FQNEAQ (reference sequence). Trimming removed 5 bases at V and 6 bases at J, with 8 bases between. The CDR3 sequence is 12 residues long. The CDR3 reads CASSPLGNIQYF. The CDR3 DNA is TGTGCCAGCAGCCCTCTAGGAAACATTCAGTACTTC. Variable domain in full (rest from reference TRBV7-9 and TRBJ2-4): DTGVSQNPRHKITKRGQNVTFRCDPISEHNRLYWYRQTLGQGPEFLTYFQNEAQLEKSRLLSDRFSAERPKGSFSTLEIQRTEQGDSAMYLCASSPLGNIQYFGAGTRLSVL.

This clonotype has ten or more counts. V gene TRBV6-2 or TRBV6-3 combines with J gene TRBJ2-7; TRBD2 matches at 15 bases. This CDR3 contains 14 residues. With 7 bases clipped from V and 4 bases from J, the junction kept 2 bases outside the gene matches. Germline V gene lookup returns CDR1 MNHEY and CDR2 SVGEGT. The CDR3 spells CASTGLAGGYEQYF. The CDR3 DNA reads as TGTGCCAGCACCGGACTAGCGGGAGGGTACGAGCAGTACTTC.

This clonotype was counted many times. The chain employs TRBV19 and TRBJ2-7, with TRBD1 identical over 7 bases. Losses at the gene ends were 1 base for V and 4 bases for J; bases not matched to a gene: 4. Germline V gene data show CDR1 as LNHDA and CDR2 as SQIVND (reference sequence). This CDR3 contains 14 residues. CDR3 region: CASSIGGQIYEQYF. The CDR3 DNA sequence: TGTGCCAGTAGTATAGGGGGACAGATTTACGAGCAGTACTTC.

This clonotype was counted at least ten times. The chain combines TRBV6-4 with TRBJ1-1, with D unresolved. The length of the CDR3 is 12 residues. Trimming shortened V by 2 bases and J by 5 bases, and 6 bases separated the two germline ends. Germline loops: CDR1 MRHNA, CDR2 SNTAGT. CDR3 amino acids: CASSDKGTEAFF. In DNA, the CDR3 is TGTGCCAGCAGTGACAAGGGAACTGAAGCTTTCTTT.

This clonotype has a count of ten or more. The chain has TRBV5-1 and TRBJ1-2, with D unclear. The CDR3 loop spans 15 amino acids. Germline V CDR1 and CDR2: SGHRS, YFSETQ. Trimming cost V 1 base and J 0 bases, with 10 bases left between them. CDR3 DNA: TGCGCCAGCAGCTTGCTTGGGGATACTAACTATGGCTACACCTTC. This gives the protein CASSLLGDTNYGYTF.

Concerning this clonotype itself: One base away lies a much larger clone, so this may be a sequencing read error. The chain carries TRBV6-5 and TRBJ2-7; the match to TRBD1 covers 9 bases. Germline CDR1 MNHEY, CDR2 SVGAGI. With V trimmed by 2 bases and J by 5 bases, 4 bases remained unmatched. The CDR3 consists of 14 residues. This CDR3 reads CASSYGTGLDEQYF. CDR3 nucleotide sequence: TGTGCCAGCAGTTACGGGACAGGGCTAGACGAGCAGTACTTC.

This clonotype showed up many times. The rearrangement uses TRBV12-3 or TRBV12-4 and TRBJ2-2; no definite D call. Trimming removed 2 bases at V and 1 base at J, with 8 bases between. The CDR3 consists of 15 residues. The CDR3 loop is CASSLIGVNTGELFF. DNA of the CDR3: TGTGCCAGCAGTTTAATCGGAGTGAACACCGGGGAGCTGTTTTTT.